This TCR beta chain was identified in a study of CD8+CD57+ T cells in acquired aplastic anemia. About the research overall: On average, sorted CD4+ and CD8+ cells gave 3.2 ug of DNA. Notes on the study in general: Comparison of patients with controls identified roughly 30 shared CD8+ CDR3 sequences.

Template material for TCR beta VDJ and CDR3 profiling consisted of genomic DNA. Via MiXCR, TCRdb re-called the reads, giving one row per CDR3 protein. The sample contains about 160,000 distinct CDR3 sequences, around half of which appear only once. Previously, flow cytometry had revealed CD8+CD57+ cell expansion in the patients chosen for sequencing. As a group, the patients uniformly had severe acquired aplastic anemia. The table lists this clonotype with a few counts. Its antigen is undetermined. The clonotype was recovered from a human donor with aplastic anemia. The sequenced sample was sorted CD4+, CD8+, or CD8+CD57+ T cells (not recorded which) from PBMCs.

CDR3 amino acids: CASSLPLGSGAGANVLTF. CDR3 bases: TGTGCCAGCAGCTTGCCCCTTGGATCAGGGGCCGGGGCCAACGTCCTGACTTTC. The chain links TRBV5-8 to TRBJ2-6, with D possibly matching TRBD1 (6 bases). The CDR3 runs 18 residues. The germline V gene encodes CDR1 SGHTS and CDR2 YDEGEE. The V end was cut by 1 base, the J end by 4 bases, with 18 bases between.